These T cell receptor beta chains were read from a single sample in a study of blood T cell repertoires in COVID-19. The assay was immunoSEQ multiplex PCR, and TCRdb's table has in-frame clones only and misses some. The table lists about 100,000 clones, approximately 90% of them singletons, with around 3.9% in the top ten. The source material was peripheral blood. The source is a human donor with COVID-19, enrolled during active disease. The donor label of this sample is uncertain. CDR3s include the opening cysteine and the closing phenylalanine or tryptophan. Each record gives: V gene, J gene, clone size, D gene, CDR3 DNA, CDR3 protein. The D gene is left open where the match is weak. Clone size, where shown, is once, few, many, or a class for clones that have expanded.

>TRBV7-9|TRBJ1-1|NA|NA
TGTGCCAGCAGCTTAGGGGCTAAGAACACTGAAGCTTTCTTT
CASSLGAKNTEAFF
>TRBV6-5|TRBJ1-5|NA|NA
TGTGCCAGCAGAGCCCTCCGGGGGGATCAGCCCCAGCATTTT
CASRALRGDQPQHF
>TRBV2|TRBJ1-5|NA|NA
TGTGCCAGCAGTGATGTGGGCAACAATCAGCCCCAGCATTTT
CASSDVGNNQPQHF
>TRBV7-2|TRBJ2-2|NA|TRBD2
TGTGCCAGCAGCTACTCTAGGACTAGCGGGACCACCGGGGAGCTGTTTTTT
CASSYSRTSGTTGELFF
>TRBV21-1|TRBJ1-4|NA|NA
TGTGCCAGCAGCTTAAACAGGGCAGTTAATGAAAAACTGTTTTTT
CASSLNRAVNEKLFF
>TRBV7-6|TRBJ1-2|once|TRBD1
TGTGCCAGCAGCTCCCCCAGGGGGCGTAACTATGGCTACACCTTC
CASSSPRGRNYGYTF
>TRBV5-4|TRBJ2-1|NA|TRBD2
TGTGCCAGCAGCTTGGTAGCGGGAGGGGACTACAATGAGCAGTTCTTC
CASSLVAGGDYNEQFF
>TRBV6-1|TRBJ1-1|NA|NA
TGTGCCAGCAGTGAAGCCACAACGAACACTGAAGCTTTCTTT
CASSEATTNTEAFF
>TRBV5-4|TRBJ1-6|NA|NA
TGTGCCAGCAGCTTGGCGGGAACTTCACCCCTCCACTTT
CASSLAGTSPLHF
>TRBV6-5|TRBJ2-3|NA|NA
TGTGCCAGCAGTTATGGGACTTGGCTCACAGATACGCAGTATTTT
CASSYGTWLTDTQYF
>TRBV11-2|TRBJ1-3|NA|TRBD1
TGTGCCAGCAGCCGACGAAGGACAGGGGAACGCTCTGGAAACACCATATATTTT
CASSRRRTGERSGNTIYF
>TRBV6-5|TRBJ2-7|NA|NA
TGTGCCAGCAGACGTGAGACAGGAGGCCTCTACGAGCAGTACTTC
CASRRETGGLYEQYF
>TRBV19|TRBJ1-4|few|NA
TGTGCCAGTAGTATAGTCCGTGATGGGGCAAAACTGTTTTTT
CASSIVRDGAKLFF
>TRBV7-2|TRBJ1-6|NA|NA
TGTGCCAGCAGCTTTTCTACCTGGGGGCGGTTATATTCACCCCTCCACTTT
CASSFSTWGRLYSPLHF
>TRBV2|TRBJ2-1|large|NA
TGTGCCAGCAGTGTTAGCCCCGGAGTTTTCAATGAGCAGTTCTTC
CASSVSPGVFNEQFF
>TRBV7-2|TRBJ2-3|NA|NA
TGTGCCAGCAGCCCACAGGGCGAAGATACGCAGTATTTT
CASSPQGEDTQYF
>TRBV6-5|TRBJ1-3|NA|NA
TGTGCCATCGACGACAGGCTCGGAAACACCATATATTTT
CAIDDRLGNTIYF
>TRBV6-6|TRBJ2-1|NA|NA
TGTGCCAGCAGTTACGACGGGGAGGCACGCAATGAGCAGTTCTTC
CASSYDGEARNEQFF
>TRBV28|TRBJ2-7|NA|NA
TGTGCCAGCAGTTCCGCGGGATCTCGAGTCTACGAGCAGTACTTC
CASSSAGSRVYEQYF
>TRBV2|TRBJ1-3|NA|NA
TGTGCCAGTGGACGTGACGGGGGAGGTGGAAACACCATATATTTT
CASGRDGGGGNTIYF
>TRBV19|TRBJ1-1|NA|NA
TGTGCCAGTATCCCCCGGGGGGCAGAAAACACTGAAGCTTTCTTT
CASIPRGAENTEAFF
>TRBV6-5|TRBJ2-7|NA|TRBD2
TGTGCCAGCAGAAGACTAGCGGAGTCCTACGAGCAGTACTTC
CASRRLAESYEQYF
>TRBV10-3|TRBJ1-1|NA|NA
TGTGCCATCAGTGATGCGTCGAAGGGGGGGGATGAAGCTTTCTTT
CAISDASKGGDEAFF
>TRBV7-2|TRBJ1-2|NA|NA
TGTGCCAGCAGGGGGGCGGGTGACGACTATGGCTACACCTTC
CASRGAGDDYGYTF
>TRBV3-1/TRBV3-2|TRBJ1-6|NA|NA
TGTGCCAGCAGCCAACACGACAGCTATAATTCACCCCTCCACTTT
CASSQHDSYNSPLHF
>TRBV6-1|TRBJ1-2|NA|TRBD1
TGTGCCAGCAGTGATGAGGGGACAGGTGCTGGCTACACCTTC
CASSDEGTGAGYTF
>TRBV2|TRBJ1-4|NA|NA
TGTGCCAGCAGTGAATTCGTGCGGGCAACTAATGAAAAACTGTTTTTT
CASSEFVRATNEKLFF
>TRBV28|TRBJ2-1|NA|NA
TGTGCCAGCAGTTTCTTGGAGGGTCCGATCTCCTACAATGAGCAGTTCTTC
CASSFLEGPISYNEQFF
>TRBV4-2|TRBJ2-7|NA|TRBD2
TGTGCCAGCAGCCCTCTAGCGGGCAGCTCCTACGAGCAGTACTTC
CASSPLAGSSYEQYF
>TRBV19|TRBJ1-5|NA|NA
TGTGCCAGTAGTCTCGAACGGAGGCAGCCCCAGCATTTT
CASSLERRQPQHF
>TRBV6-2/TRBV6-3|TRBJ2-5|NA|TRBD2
TGTGCCAGCAGTTACCCGCCATTGAGACTAGCGGGGGGGAGCAAAGAGACCCAGTACTTC
CASSYPPLRLAGGSKETQYF
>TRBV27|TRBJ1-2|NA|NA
TGTGCCAGCAGTTTCGCCCCAGGGCGGAACTATGGCTACACCTTC
CASSFAPGRNYGYTF
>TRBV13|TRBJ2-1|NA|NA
TGTGCCAGCAGGGACTTGAGCTCCTACAATGAGCAGTTCTTC
CASRDLSSYNEQFF
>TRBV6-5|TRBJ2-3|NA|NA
TGTGCCAGCAGCCGTAACGGACAGACCACAGATACGCAGTATTTT
CASSRNGQTTDTQYF
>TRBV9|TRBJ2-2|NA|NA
TGTGCCAGCAGCGTAGGACTGGAAACCGGGGAGCTGTTTTTT
CASSVGLETGELFF
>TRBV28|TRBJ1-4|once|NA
TGTGCCAGCAGTTTGGGCCGGCTGAGTGAAAAACTGTTTTTT
CASSLGRLSEKLFF
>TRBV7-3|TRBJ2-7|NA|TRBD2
TGTGCCAGCAGGTTCGGACTAGCGGAGTTCTACGAGCAGTACTTC
CASRFGLAEFYEQYF
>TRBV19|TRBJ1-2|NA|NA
TGTGCCAGTAGTATCGGAACATACAGGGACCACGGCTACACCTTC
CASSIGTYRDHGYTF
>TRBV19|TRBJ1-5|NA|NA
TGTGCCAGTCGACCTCGAATAGGACAGAGCAATCAGCCCCAGCATTTT
CASRPRIGQSNQPQHF
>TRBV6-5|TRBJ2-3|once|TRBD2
TGTGCCAGCAGTCTTGAGCGGGGGCGCACAGATACGCAGTATTTT
CASSLERGRTDTQYF
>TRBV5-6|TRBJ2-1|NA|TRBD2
TGTGCCAGCAGCCGGGGGGGCCCGAATGAGCAGTTCTTC
CASSRGGPNEQFF
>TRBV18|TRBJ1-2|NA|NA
TGTGCCAGCTCACCACAAGAGACAGGCCTCTATGGCTACACCTTC
CASSPQETGLYGYTF
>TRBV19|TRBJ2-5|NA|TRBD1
TGTGCCAGTAGTATCGGGACAGGAGCGGGTCGAGAGACCCAGTACTTC
CASSIGTGAGRETQYF
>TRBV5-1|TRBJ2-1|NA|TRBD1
TGCGCCAGCAGTTCAGGACAGGGTTCCTACAATGAGCAGTTCTTC
CASSSGQGSYNEQFF
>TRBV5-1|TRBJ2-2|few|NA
TGCGCCAGCAGCGTTTCGAGCGGGAACACCGGGGAGCTGTTTTTT
CASSVSSGNTGELFF
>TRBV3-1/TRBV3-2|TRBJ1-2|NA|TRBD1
TGTGCCAGCAGTCTAGGGGGCGCATACGATGGCTACACCTTC
CASSLGGAYDGYTF